These 21 T cell receptor beta chains came from one sample sequenced in a study of blood T cell dynamics during melanoma immunotherapy. Specified time point: pre-treatment baseline. Using immunoSEQ multiplex PCR, the repertoire was profiled, and TCRdb retains in-frame clones only, with some absent. Here the sample spans several thousand clones, 80% to 85% being singletons. The source material was blood, sampled from a patient treated with checkpoint blockade. The receptors originated from a human donor with melanoma.

This clone showed up just once. The chain joins TRBV5-1 to TRBJ1-1; no definite D call. The CDR3 is 13 residues long. Germline V gene sequence: CDR1 SGHRS, CDR2 YFSETQ. The V and J ends lost 0 bases and 4 bases respectively, with 7 bases between them. The CDR3 DNA follows: TGCGCCAGCAGCTTGGGAGTAGGCACTGAAGCTTTCTTT. This codes for CASSLGVGTEAFF. The complete variable domain, with remaining parts taken from reference TRBV5-1 and TRBJ1-1, reads KAGVTQTPRYLIKTRGQQVTLSCSPISGHRSVSWYQQTPGQGLQFLFEYFSETQRNKGNFPGRFSGRQFSNSRSEMNVSTLELGDSALYLCASSLGVGTEAFFGQGTRLTVV.

This sequence joins TRBV6-1 and TRBJ1-5, with 7 bases that match TRBD1. The CDR3 spans 14 residues. Germline V gives CDR1 MNHNS, CDR2 SASEGT. After removal of 2 bases from V and 6 bases from J, the junction contained 4 bases not matched to a gene. The CDR3, as DNA: TGTGCCAGCAGTGAACAACAGGGGTTTCAGCCCCAGCATTTT. Protein sequence: CASSEQQGFQPQHF.

V gene TRBV9 combines with J gene TRBJ1-2; the D is unclear. Trimming cost V 3 bases and J 8 bases, with 11 bases left between them. The CDR3 is 12 residues long. CDR1 and CDR2 from the germline V gene are SGDLS and YYNGEE. For the CDR3, the DNA is TGTGCCAGCAGCGAAACCCACCGAGGCTACACCTTC. Translating gives CASSETHRGYTF.

The chain carries TRBV7-2 and TRBJ1-3; 9 bases fit TRBD1. This CDR3 has 16 residues. The germline V gene encodes CDR1 SGHTA and CDR2 FQGNSA. V lost 6 bases and J lost 4; bases outside the gene matches: 10. The CDR3 DNA is TGTGCCAGCAGTTCAAAACAGGGGGCCAAAGGAAACACCATATATTTT. It translates to CASSSKQGAKGNTIYF.

The CDR3 DNA reads TGTGCCAGCAGCTCGACAGGGATCTCTGGGGCCAACGTCCTGACTTTC. It specifies CASSSTGISGANVLTF. The chain employs TRBV13 and TRBJ2-6, with TRBD1 matching 7 bases. Trimming cost V 4 bases and J 0 bases; bases outside gene matches: 3. This CDR3 has 16 amino acids. Germline V lookup: CDR1 PRHDT, CDR2 FYEKMQ (reference sequence).

V usage is TRBV11-2 and J usage is TRBJ1-2; D possibly corresponds to TRBD1 (6 bases). This CDR3 spans 13 amino acids. Germline loops: CDR1 SGHAT, CDR2 FQNNGV. Trimming removed 3 bases from V and 6 bases from J, with 11 bases in between. The CDR3 DNA sequence: TGTGCCAGCAGCTTTACAGGGTTAAATGGCTACACCTTC. Encoded protein: CASSFTGLNGYTF.

The chain couples TRBV27 to TRBJ2-7; D may be TRBD1 (6 bases). Trimming left V 2 bases short and J 4 bases short, with 12 bases between. CDR1 is MNHEY, CDR2 SMNVEV, per germline (reference sequence). This CDR3 is built from 14 residues. The CDR3 region has the DNA TGTGCCAGCAGTTTAGTGGCAGGGGTGTACGAGCAGTACTTC. Translating gives CASSLVAGVYEQYF.

This clone was picked up one time. The V gene is TRBV6-6, the J gene TRBJ2-2; a possible D gene is TRBD2 (6 bases). Trimming cost V 4 bases and J 2 bases, with 8 bases left between them. This CDR3 has 14 residues. Germline V lookup: CDR1 MNHNY, CDR2 SVGAGI (reference sequence). CDR3 amino acids: CASSWRGNTGELFF. As DNA, the CDR3 is TGTGCCAGCAGTTGGCGGGGAAACACCGGGGAGCTGTTTTTT.

The CDR3 spells CASSQDRGSGGYEQYF. CDR3 nucleotides: TGCGCCAGCAGCCAAGATCGGGGATCAGGTGGCTACGAGCAGTACTTC. V gene TRBV4-3 combines with J gene TRBJ2-7; weak D call: TRBD2 (5 bases). This CDR3 has 16 amino acids. Germline lookup yields CDR1 LGHNA and CDR2 YSLEER. V lost 0 bases and J lost 3, with 15 bases in between.

This clone was seen just once. This sequence joins TRBV5-6 and TRBJ2-1; no reliable D call. This CDR3 has 16 residues. V lost 4 bases to trimming and J lost 3 bases, with 17 bases between them. Germline V gives CDR1 SGHDT, CDR2 YYEEEE. CDR3 sequence reads: CASSPYSTVNYNEQFF. The CDR3 DNA reads TGTGCCAGCAGCCCCTACTCTACAGTGAACTACAATGAGCAGTTCTTC.

This clone turned up a few times. This chain connects TRBV5-6 to TRBJ2-7; 8 bases map to TRBD1. Trimming took 4 bases from V and 7 from J; bases not matched to a gene: 10. The CDR3 length is 14 residues. The germline V gene has CDR1 SGHDT and CDR2 YYEEEE. The CDR3 sequence: CASSLWTGIGEQYF. The CDR3 coding sequence is TGTGCCAGCAGCCTTTGGACAGGGATCGGGGAGCAGTACTTC. The variable domain in full, with the rest retrieved from reference TRBV5-6 and TRBJ2-7, is DAGVTQSPTHLIKTRGQQVTLRCSPKSGHDTVSWYQQALGQGPQFIFQYYEEEERQRGNFPDRFSGHQFPNYSSELNVNALLLGDSALYLCASSLWTGIGEQYFGPGTRLTVT.

The chain couples TRBV2 to TRBJ1-1, with 7 bases aligning to TRBD1. The V segment lost 7 bases and the J segment 0 bases; nucleotides outside the gene matches: 17. Germline loops: CDR1 SNHLY, CDR2 FYNNEI. This CDR3 spans 18 amino acids. CDR3 residues: CASIVSWDSSLMNTEAFF. DNA of the CDR3: TGTGCCAGCATCGTTAGTTGGGACAGCTCCCTTATGAACACTGAAGCTTTCTTT.

The rearrangement joins TRBV6-5 to TRBJ2-7, with 9 bases identical to TRBD1. In germline, CDR1 is MNHEY, CDR2 SVGAGI. There are 13 residues in the CDR3. After removal of 5 bases from V and 3 bases from J, the junction contained 2 bases not matched to a gene. The CDR3 spells CASSKGQGYEQYF. The CDR3 nucleotides read TGTGCCAGCAGTAAGGGACAGGGCTACGAGCAGTACTTC.

The chain has TRBV18 and TRBJ1-4; D uncertain. This CDR3 has 17 residues. Germline CDR1 is KGHSH and CDR2 is LQKENI. Trimming pared 1 base from V and 6 bases from J, leaving 18 bases between. CDR3 in amino acids: CASSPLSSGTAYEKLFF. The CDR3, as DNA: TGTGCCAGCTCACCACTTTCCTCCGGAACAGCGTATGAAAAACTGTTTTTT.

The CDR3 sequence is CASSGGGGANEQFF. The CDR3 DNA sequence: TGTGCCAGCAGCGGAGGCGGCGGTGCCAATGAGCAGTTCTTC. This chain joins TRBV9 and TRBJ2-1; no definite D call. CDR3 length: 14 residues. Germline V gene sequence: CDR1 SGDLS, CDR2 YYNGEE. The V end was cut by 3 bases, the J end by 6 bases, with 13 bases between.

The V and J genes are TRBV7-9 and TRBJ1-4; D might be TRBD1 (5 bases). Trimming took off 5 bases at V and 5 bases at J, with 9 bases between the two ends. The CDR3 consists of 13 residues. Germline CDR1 and CDR2: SEHNR and FQNEAQ (reference sequence). The CDR3 DNA reads as TGTGCCAGCAGCCGCGGGGGGAATGAAAAACTGTTTTTT. Protein sequence: CASSRGGNEKLFF.

As to this clone: An end of the junction differs from the germline gene, which may be a read error. The same CDR3 also results from other DNA sequences found in this sample. Here the CDR3 DNA reads TGTGCCAGCAGCTTAGAGGTCAGGGCCAATTCACCCCTCCACTTC. It codes for CASSLEVRANSPLHF. V is TRBV7-8 and J is TRBJ1-6; D is perhaps TRBD1 (5 bases). The V gene's germline CDR1 is SGHVS and CDR2 FQNEAQ. CDR3 size: 15 residues.

This rearrangement joins TRBV7-2 to TRBJ2-5, with a possible D match to TRBD1 (6 bases). The DNA matches TRBJ2-7 better at its end, which makes the J call doubtful. The CDR3 length is 13 residues. The germline V gene encodes CDR1 SGHTA and CDR2 FQGNSA. CDR3 DNA: TGTGCCAGCAGGAGACAGGCCGGGTACGAGCAGTACTTC. As protein: CASRRQAGYEQYF.

The V gene is TRBV5-1, the J gene TRBJ2-6; the D gene could be TRBD1 or TRBD2 (6 bases each). The CDR3 is 16 residues long. V lost 4 bases to trimming and J lost 2 bases, with 13 bases between them. The germline gives CDR1 SGHRS, CDR2 YFSETQ. The CDR3 DNA sequence: TGCGCCAGCAGCCGCGAGGGGGGAGCTGGGGCCAACGTCCTGACTTTC. Translating it yields CASSREGGAGANVLTF.

This clone was seen a handful of times. This chain joins TRBV4-2 and TRBJ1-5; the D gene is possibly TRBD1 (5 bases). The CDR3 contains 13 residues. Germline V lookup: CDR1 LGHNA, CDR2 YNFKEQ. The V end was cut by 1 base, the J end by 7 bases, with 8 bases between. CDR3 amino acids: CASSQASGQPQHF. The CDR3 DNA sequence: TGTGCCAGCAGCCAAGCCTCAGGGCAGCCCCAGCATTTT.

V gene TRBV7-2 combines with J gene TRBJ1-4; the D gene is possibly TRBD1 (6 bases). Germline-derived CDR1 and CDR2 are SGHTA and FQGNSA. The ends were cut back, 5 bases at V and 15 bases at J, with 19 bases in the middle. The CDR3 has 13 residues. CDR3 region: CASSQTGPQGLFF. The CDR3 DNA sequence: TGTGCCAGCAGCCAGACAGGCCCCCAGGGGTTGTTTTTT.